This TCR beta chain was captured in a study of identical twins. TCRdb re-derived calls from the 5' RACE reads in MiXCR, one entry per CDR3 protein. The sample has around 690,000 distinct CDR3 sequences, 21% seen once; the top ten hold 4.3%. Points from the study as a whole: Within monozygotic twins, out-of-frame TCR alpha sharing was underestimated by the models.

In its sample, this clonotype was seen a few times. Its antigen is not known. The V and J ends lost 2 bases and 3 bases respectively, with 13 bases between them. CDR1 is ENHRY and CDR2 is SYGVKD in the germline V gene. The CDR3 runs 16 residues. The sample also formed part of further work on T cells expressing NK-cell markers. That paper notes: Repertoire data for TCR beta were derived from sorted T cells (CD3+CD56+NKG2C+, CD3+CD56+NKG2C- and CD3+CD56-NKG2C+). The use of an anti-gamma-delta TCR antibody, which was added in several experiments, restricted sorting to T cells expressing alpha-beta TCR. Among CD8+ T cells from about six donors, dominant NKG2C+ clonotypes accounted for about 1.0-7.0%.

Sequenced material: PBMCs. V usage is TRBV10-3 and J usage is TRBJ2-2, with D uncertain. This sequence was found in a woman aged 18 to 35 in good health. This CDR3 is CAISEPPFRDTGELFF. In DNA form, the CDR3 reads TGTGCCATCAGTGAGCCGCCCTTTCGAGACACCGGGGAGCTGTTTTTT.